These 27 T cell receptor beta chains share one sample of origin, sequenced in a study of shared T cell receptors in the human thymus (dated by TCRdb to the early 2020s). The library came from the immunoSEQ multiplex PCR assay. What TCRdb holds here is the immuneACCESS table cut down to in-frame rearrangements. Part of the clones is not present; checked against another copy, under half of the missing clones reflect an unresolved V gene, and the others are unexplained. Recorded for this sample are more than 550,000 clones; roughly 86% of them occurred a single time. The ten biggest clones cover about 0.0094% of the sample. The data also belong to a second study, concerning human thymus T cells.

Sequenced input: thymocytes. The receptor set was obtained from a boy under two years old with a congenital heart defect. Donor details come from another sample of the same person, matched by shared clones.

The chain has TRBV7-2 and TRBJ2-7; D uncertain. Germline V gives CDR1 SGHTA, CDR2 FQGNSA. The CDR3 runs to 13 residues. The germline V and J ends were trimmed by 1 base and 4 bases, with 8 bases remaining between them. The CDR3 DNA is TGTGCCAGCAGCTTAGTCCCCAGATACGAGCAGTACTTC. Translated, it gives CASSLVPRYEQYF.

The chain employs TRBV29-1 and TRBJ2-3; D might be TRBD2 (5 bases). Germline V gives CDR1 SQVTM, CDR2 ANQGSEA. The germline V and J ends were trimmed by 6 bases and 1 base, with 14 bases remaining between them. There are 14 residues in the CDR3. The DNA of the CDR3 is TGCAGCGTCCCCCGGGGAATGGGCACAGATACGCAGTATTTT. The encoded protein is CSVPRGMGTDTQYF.

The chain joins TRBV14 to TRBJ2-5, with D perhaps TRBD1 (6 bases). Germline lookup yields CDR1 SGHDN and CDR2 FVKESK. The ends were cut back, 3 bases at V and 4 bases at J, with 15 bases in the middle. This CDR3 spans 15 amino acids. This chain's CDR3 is CASSQIQGRGETQYF. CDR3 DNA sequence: TGTGCCAGCAGCCAGATACAGGGTCGAGGAGAGACCCAGTACTTC.

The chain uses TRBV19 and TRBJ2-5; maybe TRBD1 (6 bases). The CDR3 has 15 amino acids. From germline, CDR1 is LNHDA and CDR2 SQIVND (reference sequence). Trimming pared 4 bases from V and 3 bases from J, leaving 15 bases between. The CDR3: CASSSRQDNKETQYF. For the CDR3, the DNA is TGTGCCAGTAGTAGTAGACAGGATAACAAAGAGACCCAGTACTTC. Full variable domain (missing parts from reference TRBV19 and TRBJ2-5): DGGITQSPKYLFRKEGQNVTLSCEQNLNHDAMYWYRQDPGQGLRLIYYSQIVNDFQKGDIAEGYSVSREKKESFPLTVTSAQKNPTAFYLCASSSRQDNKETQYFGPGTRLLVL.

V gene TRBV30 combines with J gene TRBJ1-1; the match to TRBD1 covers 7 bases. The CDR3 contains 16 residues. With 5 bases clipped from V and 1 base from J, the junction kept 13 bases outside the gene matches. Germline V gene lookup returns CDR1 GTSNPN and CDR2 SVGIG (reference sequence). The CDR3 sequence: CAWGSPRGQKNTEAFF. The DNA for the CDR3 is TGTGCCTGGGGAAGTCCCCGGGGACAGAAGAACACTGAAGCTTTCTTT.

The CDR3, as DNA: TGTGCCAGCAGGGCACAGAACACTGAAGCTTTCTTT. Translating it yields CASRAQNTEAFF. J is TRBJ1-1 and V is TRBV6-1, with D unresolved. This CDR3 has 12 amino acids. Germline-derived CDR1 and CDR2 are MNHNS and SASEGT. Between the trimmed V and J ends, which lost 6 bases and 1 base, there was a span of 6 bases.

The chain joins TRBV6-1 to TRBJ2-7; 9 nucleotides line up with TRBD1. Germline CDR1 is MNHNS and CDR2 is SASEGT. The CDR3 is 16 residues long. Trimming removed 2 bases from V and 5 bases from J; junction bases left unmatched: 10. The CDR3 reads CASSELIGTGHHEQYF. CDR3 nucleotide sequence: TGTGCCAGCAGTGAATTAATCGGGACAGGGCACCACGAGCAGTACTTC.

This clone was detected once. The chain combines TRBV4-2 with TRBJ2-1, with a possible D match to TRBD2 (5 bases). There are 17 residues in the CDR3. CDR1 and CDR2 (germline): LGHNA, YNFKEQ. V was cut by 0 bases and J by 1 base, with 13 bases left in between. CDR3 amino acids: CASSQDQEEGSYNEQFF. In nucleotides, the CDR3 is TGTGCCAGCAGCCAAGATCAGGAGGAAGGATCCTACAATGAGCAGTTCTTC.

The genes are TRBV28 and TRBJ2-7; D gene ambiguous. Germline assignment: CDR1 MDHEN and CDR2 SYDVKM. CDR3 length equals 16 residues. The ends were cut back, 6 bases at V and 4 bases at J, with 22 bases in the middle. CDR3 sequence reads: CASSPGLPPPGYEQYF. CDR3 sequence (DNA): TGTGCCAGCAGCCCCGGTCTCCCTCCCCCAGGTTACGAGCAGTACTTC.

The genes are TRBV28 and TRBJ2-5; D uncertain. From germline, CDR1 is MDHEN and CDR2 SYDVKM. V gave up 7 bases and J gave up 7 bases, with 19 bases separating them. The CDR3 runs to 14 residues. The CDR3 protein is CASMVKSFSGTQYF. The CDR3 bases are TGTGCCAGCATGGTTAAATCGTTTTCGGGGACCCAGTACTTC. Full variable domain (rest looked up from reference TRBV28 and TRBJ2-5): DVKVTQSSRYLVKRTGEKVFLECVQDMDHENMFWYRQDPGLGLRLIYFSYDVKMKEKGDIPEGYSVSREKKERFSLILESASTNQTSMYLCASMVKSFSGTQYFGPGTRLLVL.

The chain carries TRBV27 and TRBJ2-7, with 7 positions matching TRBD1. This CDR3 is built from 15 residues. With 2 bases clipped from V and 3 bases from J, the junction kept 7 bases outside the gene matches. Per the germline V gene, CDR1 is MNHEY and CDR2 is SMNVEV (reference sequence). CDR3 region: CASSLRPGQIYEQYF. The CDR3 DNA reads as TGTGCCAGCAGTTTACGACCGGGACAGATCTACGAGCAGTACTTC.

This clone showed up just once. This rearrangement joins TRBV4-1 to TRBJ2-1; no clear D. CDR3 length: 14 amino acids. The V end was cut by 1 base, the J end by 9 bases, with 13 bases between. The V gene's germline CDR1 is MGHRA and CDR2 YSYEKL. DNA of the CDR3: TGCGCCAGCAGCCAAGGTTATTCGTGGAGTGAGCAGTTCTTC. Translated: CASSQGYSWSEQFF.

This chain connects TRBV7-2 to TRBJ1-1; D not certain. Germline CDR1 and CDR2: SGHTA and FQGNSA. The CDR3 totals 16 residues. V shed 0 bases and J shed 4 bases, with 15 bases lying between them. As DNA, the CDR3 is TGTGCCAGCAGCTTAGCGAGCCGCCGGGCGGGCACTGAAGCTTTCTTT. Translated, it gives CASSLASRRAGTEAFF.

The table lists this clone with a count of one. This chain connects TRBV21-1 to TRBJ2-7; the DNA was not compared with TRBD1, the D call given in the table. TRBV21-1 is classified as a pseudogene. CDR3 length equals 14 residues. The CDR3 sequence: CANLQVNFSYEQYF. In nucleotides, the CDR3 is TGTGCCAACCTACAGGTGAACTTCTCCTACGAGCAGTACTTC.

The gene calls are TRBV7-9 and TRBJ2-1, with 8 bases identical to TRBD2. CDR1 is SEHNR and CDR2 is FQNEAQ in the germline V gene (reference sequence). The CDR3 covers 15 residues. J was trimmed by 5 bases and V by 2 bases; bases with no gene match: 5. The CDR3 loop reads CASSLTLAGHNEQFF. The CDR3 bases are TGTGCCAGCAGCTTAACCCTAGCGGGCCACAATGAGCAGTTCTTC.

DNA of the CDR3: TGTGCCAGCAGACAGGTTTCACAGCCCCAGCATTTT. This codes for CASRQVSQPQHF. The rearrangement uses TRBV6-6 and TRBJ1-5; the D gene is possibly TRBD1 (5 bases). V lost 6 bases, J lost 7 bases, and 10 bases lay in between. The CDR3 has 12 amino acids. From germline, CDR1 is MNHNY and CDR2 SVGAGI (reference sequence).

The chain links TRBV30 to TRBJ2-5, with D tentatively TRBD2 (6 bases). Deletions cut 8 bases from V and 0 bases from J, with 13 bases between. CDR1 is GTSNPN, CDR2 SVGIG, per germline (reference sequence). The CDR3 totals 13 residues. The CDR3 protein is CALVRGYQETQYF. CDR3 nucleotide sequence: TGTGCCCTAGTACGGGGGTACCAAGAGACCCAGTACTTC.

Written as DNA, the CDR3 is TGTGCCAGCAGCTTAGCGCAGTACAGCGGGGGGGCCCACGAGCAGTACTTC. Translated: CASSLAQYSGGAHEQYF. V usage is TRBV7-2 and J usage is TRBJ2-7; 10 nucleotides align to TRBD2. The CDR3 loop spans 17 amino acids. CDR1 SGHTA and CDR2 FQGNSA come from the germline V gene. The V gene end was trimmed by 0 bases and the J gene end by 5 bases; junction bases not matched to a gene: 10. Together with reference TRBV7-2 and TRBJ2-7, the CDR3 gives the full variable domain: GAGVSQSPSNKVTEKGKDVELRCDPISGHTALYWYRQSLGQGLEFLIYFQGNSAPDKSGLPSDRFSAERTGGSVSTLTIQRTQQEDSAVYLCASSLAQYSGGAHEQYFGPGTRLTVT.

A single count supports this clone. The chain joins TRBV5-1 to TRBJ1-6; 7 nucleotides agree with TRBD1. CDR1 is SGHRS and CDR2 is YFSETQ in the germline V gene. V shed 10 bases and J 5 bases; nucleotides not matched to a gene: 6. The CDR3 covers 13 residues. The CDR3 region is CACRQGNNSPLHF. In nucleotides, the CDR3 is TGCGCCTGCCGACAGGGTAATAATTCACCCCTCCACTTT.

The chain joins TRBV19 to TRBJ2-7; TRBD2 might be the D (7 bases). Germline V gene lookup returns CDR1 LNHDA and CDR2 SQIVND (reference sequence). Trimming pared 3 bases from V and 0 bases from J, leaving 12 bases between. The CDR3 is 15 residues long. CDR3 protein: CASSMPGGFSYEQYF. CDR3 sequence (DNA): TGTGCCAGTAGTATGCCGGGGGGCTTCTCCTACGAGCAGTACTTC.

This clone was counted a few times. CDR3 region: CASSKSSKGLVRNEQFF. The CDR3 DNA reads TGTGCCAGCAGCAAATCGTCCAAAGGACTAGTGAGGAATGAGCAGTTCTTC. V usage is TRBV21-1 and J usage is TRBJ2-1; the table assigns TRBD2, which was not confirmed against the DNA. TRBV21-1 is recorded as a pseudogene. The CDR3 length is 17 residues.

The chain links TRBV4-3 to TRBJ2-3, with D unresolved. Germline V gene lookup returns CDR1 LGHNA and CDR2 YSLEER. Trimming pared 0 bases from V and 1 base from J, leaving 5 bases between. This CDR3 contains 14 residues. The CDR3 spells CASSQEFGTDTQYF. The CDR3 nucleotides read TGCGCCAGCAGCCAAGAATTCGGCACAGATACGCAGTATTTT.

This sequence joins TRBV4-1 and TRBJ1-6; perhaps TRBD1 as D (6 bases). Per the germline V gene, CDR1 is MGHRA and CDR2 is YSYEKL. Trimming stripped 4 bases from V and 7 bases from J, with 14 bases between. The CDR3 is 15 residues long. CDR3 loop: CASSRETGSNSPLHF. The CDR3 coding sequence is TGCGCCAGCAGCCGAGAAACAGGGTCCAATTCACCCCTCCACTTT.

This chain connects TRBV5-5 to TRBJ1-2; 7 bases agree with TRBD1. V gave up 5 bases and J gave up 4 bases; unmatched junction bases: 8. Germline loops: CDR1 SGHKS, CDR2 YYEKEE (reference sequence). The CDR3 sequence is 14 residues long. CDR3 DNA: TGTGCCAGCAGGGCAGACAGGGTGATCTATGGCTACACCTTC. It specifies CASRADRVIYGYTF.

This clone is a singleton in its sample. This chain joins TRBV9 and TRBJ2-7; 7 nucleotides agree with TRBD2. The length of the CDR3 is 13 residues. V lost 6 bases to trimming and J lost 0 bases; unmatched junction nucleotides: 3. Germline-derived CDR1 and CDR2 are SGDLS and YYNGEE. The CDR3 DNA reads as TGTGCCAGCATCACGGGGGGCTCCTACGAGCAGTACTTC. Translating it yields CASITGGSYEQYF.

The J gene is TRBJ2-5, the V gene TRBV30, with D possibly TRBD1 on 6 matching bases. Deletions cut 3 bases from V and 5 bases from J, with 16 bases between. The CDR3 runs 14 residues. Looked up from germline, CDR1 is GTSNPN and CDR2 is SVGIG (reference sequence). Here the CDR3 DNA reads TGTGCCTGGAGCCTCGCCAGGGGAAACGAGACCCAGTACTTC. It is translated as CAWSLARGNETQYF.

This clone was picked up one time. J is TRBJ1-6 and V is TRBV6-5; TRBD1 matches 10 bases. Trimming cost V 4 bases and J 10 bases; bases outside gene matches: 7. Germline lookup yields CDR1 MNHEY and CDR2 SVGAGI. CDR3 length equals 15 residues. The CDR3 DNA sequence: TGTGCCAGCAGTTGGGCCGGGACAGGGGACTCACCCCTCCACTTT. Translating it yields CASSWAGTGDSPLHF.